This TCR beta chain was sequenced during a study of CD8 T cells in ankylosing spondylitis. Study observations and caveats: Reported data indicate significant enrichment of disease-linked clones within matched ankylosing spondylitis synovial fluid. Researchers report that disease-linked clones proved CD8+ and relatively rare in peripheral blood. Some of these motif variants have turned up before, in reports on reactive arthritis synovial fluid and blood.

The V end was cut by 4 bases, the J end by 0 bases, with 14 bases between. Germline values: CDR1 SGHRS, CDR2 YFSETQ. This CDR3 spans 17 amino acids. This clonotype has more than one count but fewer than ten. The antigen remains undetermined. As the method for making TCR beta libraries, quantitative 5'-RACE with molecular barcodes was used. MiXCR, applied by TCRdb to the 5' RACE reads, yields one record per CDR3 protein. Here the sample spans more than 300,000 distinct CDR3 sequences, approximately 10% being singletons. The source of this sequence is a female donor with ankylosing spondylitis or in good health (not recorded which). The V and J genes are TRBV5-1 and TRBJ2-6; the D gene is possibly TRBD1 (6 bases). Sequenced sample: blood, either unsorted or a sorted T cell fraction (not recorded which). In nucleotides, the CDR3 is TGCGCCAGCAGCATTTCGACAGGACTCTCTGGGGCCAACGTCCTGACTTTC. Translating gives CASSISTGLSGANVLTF. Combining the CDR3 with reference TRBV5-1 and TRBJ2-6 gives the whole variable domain KAGVTQTPRYLIKTRGQQVTLSCSPISGHRSVSWYQQTPGQGLQFLFEYFSETQRNKGNFPGRFSGRQFSNSRSEMNVSTLELGDSALYLCASSISTGLSGANVLTFGAGSRLTVL.